In its sample, the clone carrying this T cell receptor (beta chain) was seen a few times. Its target is not known. Two oligonucleotides, mixed equimolar, formed the beta constant-region primer covering TRBC1 and TRBC2. Four rounds of PCR amplified the ligated cDNA using nested alpha and beta constant-region primers plus SP2. TCRdb independently ran MiXCR on the UMI-ligation and nested PCR reads; one entry per CDR3 protein. The data show more than 120,000 distinct CDR3 sequences, under 25% seen once. Trimming pared 2 bases from V and 6 bases from J, leaving 14 bases between. The CDR3 is 14 residues long. In germline, CDR1 is SEHNR, CDR2 FQNEAQ (reference sequence). The sample comes from a study of naive and memory T cell subsets. Study-wide results and caveats: Especially in CD8 cells, naive repertoires contained a few larger clonotypes, possibly CD45RA-re-expressing memory cells.

The specimen was naive CD8+ T cells from blood. This chain connects TRBV7-9 to TRBJ2-7, with D possibly matching TRBD1 (6 bases). This TCR was recovered from a human donor in good health. DNA of the CDR3: TGTGCCAGCAGCTTATCCCAGGGGCTGGGCGAGCAGTACTTC. Its protein product is CASSLSQGLGEQYF.